This T cell receptor beta chain was found in a study of shared clonotypes between healthy human individuals. Study outcomes and limitations: Of the naive CD4 clonotypes, around 5.2% were shared across several donors.

Template for every sorted-subset replicate PCR totaled 200 to 250 ng DNA, tens of thousands of T cell genomes. The table came from immunoSEQ multiplex PCR; TCRdb's copy has only in-frame clones and leaves some out. The profile shows 560,000 or so clones, approximately 96% of them singletons. Germline CDR1 is SGHVS and CDR2 is FNYEAQ. V lost 3 bases and J 1 base, leaving 7 bases between the germline ends. The CDR3 loop spans 13 amino acids. Concerning this clone itself: The target antigen is unknown.

Naive CD8 cells, CD45RO-negative and positively selected for CCR7, excluded terminally differentiated effector memory CD45RA+ cells. Donors comprised healthy HIV-negative adults lacking recent acute infections or vaccinations. The sequencing input was naive CD8+ T cells sorted from blood. This clonotype originated in a woman aged 25 to 39 in good health. This chain joins TRBV7-6 and TRBJ2-7; D is unresolved. Here the CDR3 reads CASSFQESYEQYF. CDR3 coding DNA: TGTGCCAGCAGCTTCCAGGAATCCTACGAGCAGTACTTC.